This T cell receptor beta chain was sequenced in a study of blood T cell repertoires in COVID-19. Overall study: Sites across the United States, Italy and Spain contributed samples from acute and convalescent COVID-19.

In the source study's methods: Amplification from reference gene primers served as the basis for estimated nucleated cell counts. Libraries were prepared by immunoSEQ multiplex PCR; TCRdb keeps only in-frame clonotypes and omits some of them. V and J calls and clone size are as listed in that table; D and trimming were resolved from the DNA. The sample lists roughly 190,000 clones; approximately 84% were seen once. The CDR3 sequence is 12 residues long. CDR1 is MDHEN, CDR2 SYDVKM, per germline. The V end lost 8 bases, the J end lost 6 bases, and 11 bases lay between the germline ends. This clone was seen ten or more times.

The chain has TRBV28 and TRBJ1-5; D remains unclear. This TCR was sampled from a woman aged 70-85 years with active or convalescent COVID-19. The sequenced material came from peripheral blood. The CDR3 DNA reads TGTGCCAGCTCCTTCCACGGTCAGCCCCAGCATTTT. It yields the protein CASSFHGQPQHF.